This T cell receptor (beta chain) derives from a study of blood T cell repertoires in COVID-19. Study information: Whether acute or convalescent, the COVID-19 samples came from the United States, Italy and Spain. The cDNA or gDNA used as material had been derived from T cells, B-cell-depleted T cells, or PBMCs.

Here immunoSEQ multiplex PCR was the method, and the copy in TCRdb shows in-frame clones only, minus some. This repertoire shows 45,000 or so clones, around 85% found once; its top ten account for 25% to 35%. V gave up 8 bases and J gave up 9 bases; unmatched junction bases: 5. The CDR3 is made up of 13 amino acids. Material: peripheral blood. This receptor was identified in an elderly woman with acute or convalescent COVID-19. The chain couples TRBV12-3 or TRBV12-4 to TRBJ2-1, with TRBD2 matching 12 bases. This CDR3 reads CASRTSGTGEQFF. CDR3 bases: TGTGCCAGCCGGACTAGCGGGACGGGTGAGCAGTTCTTC.